Many counts were recorded for the clone carrying this T cell receptor (beta chain). The antigen is undetermined. This record comes from a study of Graves' ophthalmopathy and Graves' hyperthyroidism. RNA transcripts were the source from which TCR beta CDR3 regions were amplified. Amplification began with first-round RT-PCR using HTBI primers, then second-round multiplex PCR was performed. TCRdb passed the multiplex PCR reads through MiXCR, listing each CDR3 protein once. Of hundreds of thousands of distinct CDR3 sequences detected, over 20% appear once; the ten largest clones hold roughly 3%. The CDR3 has 14 residues. Germline assignment: CDR1 MNHEY and CDR2 SVGEGT. V shed 6 bases and J shed 7 bases, with 19 bases lying between them. Study-wide results and limits: Prediction of ophthalmopathy progression reached roughly 68% sensitivity and 72.22% specificity. Separation of ophthalmopathy from stable hyperthyroidism was achieved by a 13-signature model, at around 89% sensitivity and just over 80% specificity.

The genes are TRBV6-2 or TRBV6-3 and TRBJ2-7; D might be TRBD1 or TRBD2, each matching 5 bases. This sequence was found in a woman aged 18-30 years with stable Graves' hyperthyroidism. Sequencing was done on a sample of peripheral blood. As DNA, the CDR3 is TGTGCCAGCAGCGAGGCCAGGGACCCCCGGGAGCAGTACTTC. It codes for CASSEARDPREQYF.